The present entry profiles one T cell receptor beta chain with its context. The antigen remains undetermined. The time point denotes: late sampling 161 to 241 days after vaccination in three convalescent patients. Treatment denoted: approximately 9-day PBMC culture with coronavirus spike peptide pools or control peptides (ViraFEST assay). ViraFEST used peptide pools to expand antigen-specific T cells and subsequently sequenced their TCRs. Cultured CD4+ T cell DNA was sequenced using the Oncomine TCR Beta short-read assay. Scientists extracted genomic DNA from CD4+ T cells grown in culture. One entry per CDR3 protein results from TCRdb running MiXCR on the PCR reads. This table has about 25,000 distinct CDR3 sequences, over 30% appearing once. The data originate from a study of vaccination and CD4 T cells after COVID-19. About the research overall: In the convalescent cohort, there were six males and four females, two of them Hispanic. Post-vaccine specimens were obtained a median roughly 70 days after dose two (range 14 to 241).

With 1 base clipped from V and 6 bases from J, the junction kept 11 bases outside the gene matches. The CDR3 extends over 17 amino acids. Germline V gene lookup returns CDR1 ENHRY and CDR2 SYGVKD. The clonotype was recovered from a human donor who had recovered from COVID-19. Material: CD4+ T cells from blood, cultured in vitro, obtained about 7 months after SARS-CoV-2 vaccination. The rearrangement joins TRBV10-3 to TRBJ2-3; 9 nucleotides align to TRBD1. CDR3: CAISEWDRVSDGDTQYF. CDR3 bases: TGTGCCATCAGTGAGTGGGACAGGGTTTCGGACGGGGATACGCAGTATTTT.